This T cell receptor beta chain is from a study of blood T cell repertoires in COVID-19. Background on the study: There were acute and convalescent COVID-19 samples, and they came from the United States, Italy and Spain. In each case, the material was cDNA or gDNA derived from T cells, B-cell-depleted T cells, or PBMCs.

The germline V gene encodes CDR1 SQVTM and CDR2 ANQGSEA. The CDR3 runs to 13 residues. V was shortened by 7 bases and J by 0 bases, with 12 bases between the two germline ends. The authors' processing: By means of reference gene primer amplification, nucleated cell counts were estimated. The method was immunoSEQ multiplex PCR; TCRdb's version includes in-frame clones alone and lacks a portion of them. That table furnishes V, J and clone size, whereas the DNA furnished D and trimming. The sample records about 120,000 clones, roughly four fifths being singletons. Sequences were obtained from peripheral blood. The V and J genes are TRBV29-1 and TRBJ1-1; D gene ambiguous. The source is a human donor in a cohort sampled during active COVID-19. CDR3 DNA sequence: TGCAGCGCCGAGAGCCAGGTGAACACTGAAGCTTTCTTT. Translation: CSAESQVNTEAFF.